Listed below are T cell receptor beta chains from one sample, sequenced in a study of cytomegalovirus exposure and HLA in healthy donors. Generated by immunoSEQ multiplex PCR, the TCRdb table keeps only in-frame clones and is missing some. Of 150,000 to 200,000 clones in the sample, 80% to 85% were seen once. The sample taken for sequencing was PBMCs. These receptors originate from a woman aged 18-29 years in good health and CMV-seronegative. Both conserved end residues are part of each CDR3. D genes are given only for firm matches. Size values are once, few and many counts, or a class for expanded clones, and some rows have none.

D gene	V gene	clone size	J gene	CDR3 DNA	CDR3 protein
NA	TRBV18	once	TRBJ1-3	TGTGCCAGCTCGCCGACATCGAACTCTGGAAACACCATATATTTT	CASSPTSNSGNTIYF
NA	TRBV19	NA	TRBJ1-1	TGTGCCAGTATCTGGCAGGGAAGTTCTGAAGCTTTCTTT	CASIWQGSSEAFF
NA	TRBV5-1	NA	TRBJ1-2	TGCGCCAGCAGCGGCCATGCCGCTTATGGCTACACCTTC	CASSGHAAYGYTF
NA	TRBV11-3	NA	TRBJ1-2	TGTGCCAGCAGCTTAGGGTCACAGGGATCGGCTAACTATGGCTACACCTTC	CASSLGSQGSANYGYTF
TRBD1	TRBV19	NA	TRBJ2-7	TGTGCCAGTCCTACCGGGACAGTAGCCTACGAGCAGTACTTC	CASPTGTVAYEQYF
NA	TRBV5-1	NA	TRBJ2-1	TGCGCCAGCAGCCCGTCGACAGGCGGCTATGAGCAGTTCTTC	CASSPSTGGYEQFF
NA	TRBV7-2	few	TRBJ1-2	TGTGCCAGCAGCTTAGGCCCTGAGAATGGCTACACCTTC	CASSLGPENGYTF
NA	TRBV18	NA	TRBJ2-2	TGTGCCAGCTCTGCAGGGGTTTCCGGGGAGCTGTTTTTT	CASSAGVSGELFF
TRBD1	TRBV28	NA	TRBJ1-6	TGTGCCAGCAGCCTCCAGGGGGCGACGGATTCACCCCTCCACTTT	CASSLQGATDSPLHF
NA	TRBV7-9	NA	TRBJ1-4	TGTGCCAGCAGCTACCTCACAGGTGCAACTAATGAAAAACTGTTTTTT	CASSYLTGATNEKLFF
NA	TRBV2	NA	TRBJ1-2	TGTGCCAGCACTGGCCATGGCGGCGGAACTAACTATGGCTACACCTTC	CASTGHGGGTNYGYTF
NA	TRBV6-1	NA	TRBJ2-7	TGTGCCAGCATGGAGGTGCGGCAGGTCACCTACGAGCAGTACTTC	CASMEVRQVTYEQYF
NA	TRBV18	once	TRBJ1-1	TGTGCCAGCTCACCCTACGGGGGGGGATTGAACACTGAAGCTTTCTTT	CASSPYGGGLNTEAFF
NA	TRBV18	NA	TRBJ2-7	TGTGCCAGCTCACGGAAACAGGAGACTTCATACGAGCAGTACTTC	CASSRKQETSYEQYF